These 2 T cell receptor beta chains originate from one sample sequenced in a study of cytomegalovirus exposure and HLA in healthy donors. Researchers ran the PCR with 60 Vbeta and 13 Jbeta primers. The assay was immunoSEQ multiplex PCR, and TCRdb's table has in-frame clones only and misses some. Among about 190,000 clones, 65% to 85% were seen once, and the ten largest hold 4.5% to 7.5%. The source material was PBMCs. The receptors were sampled from a woman between 25 and 40 years old in good health and CMV-seropositive.

This clone showed up just once. The chain uses TRBV28 and TRBJ2-7; D is perhaps TRBD2 (6 bases). CDR3 size: 13 residues. V lost 3 bases and J lost 2, with 8 bases in between. Germline CDR1 reads MDHEN; CDR2 reads SYDVKM. The CDR3 spells CASSFTGAYEQYF. The CDR3 DNA follows: TGTGCCAGCAGTTTTACGGGGGCCTACGAGCAGTACTTC.

The chain links TRBV4-3 to TRBJ2-1; a weak D match, TRBD2 (5 bases). Trimming pared 0 bases from V and 4 bases from J, leaving 7 bases between. This CDR3 is built from 14 residues. CDR1 LGHNA and CDR2 YSLEER come from the germline V gene. The CDR3 spells CASSQERTYNEQFF. As DNA, the CDR3 is TGCGCCAGCAGCCAAGAAAGGACTTACAATGAGCAGTTCTTC.